What follows are 24 T cell receptor beta chains derived from one specimen sequenced in a study of T cells in Graves' hyperthyroidism and ophthalmopathy. RNA transcripts served as the template for amplifying TCR beta CDR3 regions. With the HTBI primer set, the TCR CDR3 went through a first round of RT-PCR. TCRdb re-derived calls from the multiplex PCR reads in MiXCR, one entry per CDR3 protein. The sample contains 300,000 to 400,000 distinct CDR3 sequences, approximately 18% of which appear only once. Sequencing was performed on blood. The receptors were gathered from a woman in her 50s with Graves' hyperthyroidism.

This clonotype was recorded many times. The J gene is TRBJ1-4, the V gene TRBV7-8; a possible D gene is TRBD1 (5 bases). There are 14 residues in the CDR3. V lost 8 bases and J 0 bases, leaving 10 bases between the germline ends. CDR1 and CDR2 from the germline V gene are SGHVS and FQNEAQ. The CDR3 region is CASRTGATNEKLFF. CDR3 nucleotides: TGTGCCAGCCGAACAGGCGCAACTAATGAAAAACTGTTTTTT. The full variable domain, completed using reference TRBV7-8 and TRBJ1-4, is GAGVSQSPRYKVAKRGQDVALRCDPISGHVSLFWYQQALGQGPEFLTYFQNEAQLDKSGLPSDRFFAERPEGSVSTLKIQRTQQEDSAVYLCASRTGATNEKLFFGSGTQLSVL.

The rearrangement joins TRBV29-1 to TRBJ2-7, with D perhaps matching TRBD2 (5 bases). V gave up 5 bases and J gave up 0 bases, with 8 bases separating them. Germline CDR1 SQVTM, CDR2 ANQGSEA. This CDR3 is built from 12 residues. The CDR3 is CSVPGSSYEQYF. The CDR3 DNA sequence: TGCAGCGTTCCGGGGAGCTCCTACGAGCAGTACTTC.

This clonotype came up a few times. The chain couples TRBV7-3 to TRBJ1-1, with a possible D match to TRBD1 (5 bases). Trimming took off 0 bases at V and 10 bases at J, with 18 bases between the two ends. Germline CDR1 SGHTA, CDR2 FQGTGA. The CDR3 runs to 15 residues. CDR3: CASSLTGGGSAGAFF. The CDR3 nucleotides are TGTGCCAGCAGCTTAACGGGGGGGGGATCCGCTGGAGCTTTCTTT.

The chain joins TRBV19 to TRBJ1-5, with D uncertain. The CDR3 length is 15 residues. V shed 3 bases and J shed 0 bases, with 9 bases lying between them. Germline V gene sequence: CDR1 LNHDA, CDR2 SQIVND (reference sequence). The CDR3 sequence is CASSMEPYSNQPQHF. As DNA, the CDR3 is TGTGCCAGTAGTATGGAACCGTATAGCAATCAGCCCCAGCATTTT.

This clonotype was counted ten times or more. This chain uses TRBV12-3 or TRBV12-4 with TRBJ2-3; D remains ambiguous. V lost 3 bases and J 6 bases, leaving 7 bases between the germline ends. The CDR3 covers 12 residues. In nucleotides, the CDR3 is TGTGCCAGCAGTTTTATGGGGGATACGCAGTATTTT. Translating gives CASSFMGDTQYF.

This clonotype was seen many times. Here the CDR3 DNA reads TGTGCCAGCAGTTTAGTCTCCACAGATACGCAGTATTTT. Protein sequence: CASSLVSTDTQYF. This chain joins TRBV27 and TRBJ2-3; unclear D gene. Germline CDR1 MNHEY, CDR2 SMNVEV (reference sequence). V lost 2 bases and J 2 bases, leaving 5 bases between the germline ends. CDR3 size: 13 residues.

V is TRBV4-1 and J is TRBJ1-3; TRBD1 is a possible D gene (5 bases). Looked up from germline, CDR1 is MGHRA and CDR2 is YSYEKL. This CDR3 contains 18 residues. V was cut by 0 bases and J by 0 bases, with 15 bases left in between. The CDR3 loop reads CASSQDTWGVSSGNTIYF. CDR3 nucleotides: TGCGCCAGCAGCCAAGATACTTGGGGGGTGAGCTCTGGAAACACCATATATTTT.

The table lists this clonotype with many counts. The junction differs from germline at one of its ends, possibly a read error. V usage is TRBV7-2 and J usage is TRBJ2-2, with a possible D match to TRBD2 (6 bases). Per germline, CDR1 SGHTA and CDR2 FQGNSA. CDR3 size: 14 residues. The chain's CDR3 is CASRLDGSGGELFF. CDR3 sequence (DNA): TGTGCCAGCAGATTAGACGGGAGCGGAGGGGAGCTGTTTTTT.

As to this clonotype: This may stem from a read error, because a much larger clone lies one nucleotide away. The chain combines TRBV6-5 with TRBJ1-5, with D possibly matching TRBD1 (6 bases). Germline V lookup: CDR1 MNHEY, CDR2 SVGAGI. This CDR3 is 14 amino acids long. V lost 4 bases to trimming and J lost 4 bases, with 11 bases between them. The CDR3 DNA follows: TGTGCCAGCAGTTTTACAGGGAGGAATCAGCCCCAGCATTTT. Residues: CASSFTGRNQPQHF.

The genes are TRBV19 and TRBJ2-1; 7 bases agree with TRBD1. Trimming removed 7 bases from V and 2 bases from J; junction bases left unmatched: 5. CDR3 length: 14 amino acids. CDR1 is LNHDA and CDR2 is SQIVND in the germline V gene (reference sequence). CDR3 bases: TGTGCCAGTACCCGAGGGACAGCCTACAATGAGCAGTTCTTC. It specifies CASTRGTAYNEQFF.

About this clonotype: Since a much larger clone is just one base distant, this may be a read error. The chain couples TRBV3-1 to TRBJ1-6; the D gene is possibly TRBD1 (5 bases). CDR1 LGHDT and CDR2 YNNKEL come from the germline V gene (reference sequence). Trimming left V 1 base short and J 8 bases short, with 15 bases between. The CDR3 loop spans 16 amino acids. CDR3 loop: CASSQGTGAGHSPLHF. The CDR3 DNA reads TGTGCCAGCAGCCAAGGGACCGGGGCCGGACATTCACCCCTCCACTTT. Using reference TRBV3-1 and TRBJ1-6 for the parts outside the CDR3, the full variable domain is DTAVSQTPKYLVTQMGNDKSIKCEQNLGHDTMYWYKQDSKKFLKIMFSYNNKELIINETVPNRFSPKSPDKAHLNLHINSLELGDSAVYFCASSQGTGAGHSPLHFGNGTRLTVT.

At least ten counts were recorded for this clonotype. V usage is TRBV20-1 and J usage is TRBJ2-1; TRBD2 might be the D (6 bases). The germline V and J ends were trimmed by 7 bases and 7 bases, with 17 bases remaining between them. The length of the CDR3 is 13 residues. CDR1 and CDR2 from the germline V gene are DFQATT and SNEGSKA (reference sequence). This chain's CDR3 is CSVGGDLPNEQFF. CDR3 coding DNA: TGCAGTGTAGGCGGGGACCTCCCAAATGAGCAGTTCTTC.

Ten or more counts support this clonotype. V and J are TRBV7-2 and TRBJ1-2; D is possibly TRBD1 (5 bases). Trimming took off 5 bases at V and 7 bases at J, with 11 bases between the two ends. The CDR3 extends over 12 amino acids. Germline lookup yields CDR1 SGHTA and CDR2 FQGNSA. The CDR3 nucleotides read TGTGCCAGCAGCCCCCGGGGCGCTGGCTACACCTTC. It encodes CASSPRGAGYTF.

The chain recombines TRBV19 with TRBJ1-1; TRBD1 matches at 8 bases. Germline V gene sequence: CDR1 LNHDA, CDR2 SQIVND (reference sequence). This CDR3 region has 17 residues. V was pared by 5 bases and J by 0 bases, with 11 bases of the junction left unmatched. This chain's CDR3 is CASSSRGRIAMNTEAFF. CDR3 nucleotide sequence: TGTGCCAGTAGTTCCAGGGGGCGAATCGCCATGAACACTGAAGCTTTCTTT.

This chain links TRBV7-9 with TRBJ1-6; 8 bases align to TRBD1. Trimming cost V 7 bases and J 7 bases; bases outside gene matches: 6. CDR1 and CDR2 from the germline V gene are SEHNR and FQNEAQ (reference sequence). The CDR3 totals 14 residues. This CDR3 reads CASISTGGNSPLHF. Written as DNA, the CDR3 is TGTGCCAGCATCAGTACAGGGGGAAATTCACCCCTCCACTTT.

V is TRBV20-1 and J is TRBJ2-3; the D gene is possibly TRBD2 (5 bases). This CDR3 has 13 amino acids. Trimming took 5 bases from V and 4 from J, leaving 13 bases between them. Germline V lookup: CDR1 DFQATT, CDR2 SNEGSKA (reference sequence). The CDR3 nucleotides read TGCAGTGCTCAGAGCGGTCAGGCAGATACGCAGTATTTT. Protein sequence: CSAQSGQADTQYF.

V usage is TRBV20-1 and J usage is TRBJ2-4; D perhaps matches TRBD1 (6 bases). This CDR3 has 15 amino acids. Trimming cost V 4 bases and J 0 bases, with 13 bases left between them. CDR1 DFQATT and CDR2 SNEGSKA come from the germline V gene (reference sequence). CDR3 amino acids: CSAKGDMIAKNIQYF. CDR3 nucleotides: TGCAGTGCTAAAGGGGACATGATAGCCAAAAACATTCAGTACTTC.

This sequence joins TRBV5-6 and TRBJ1-6; D is undetermined. Trimming stripped 1 base from V and 10 bases from J, with 12 bases between. Per the germline V gene, CDR1 is SGHDT and CDR2 is YYEEEE. The CDR3 totals 14 residues. Here the CDR3 reads CASSLSSVGSPLHF. The CDR3, as DNA: TGTGCCAGCAGCTTGTCCAGCGTCGGATCACCCCTCCACTTT.

This clonotype has a count of ten or more. The chain joins TRBV18 to TRBJ1-2; D may be TRBD1 (5 bases). The germline V and J ends were trimmed by 6 bases and 8 bases, with 13 bases remaining between them. CDR3 length: 12 residues. Looked up from germline, CDR1 is KGHSH and CDR2 is LQKENI. For the CDR3, the DNA is TGTGCCAGCTCCAAGGGAGGGGACGGCTACACCTTC. It encodes CASSKGGDGYTF.

V gene TRBV20-1 combines with J gene TRBJ2-7; unclear D gene. The V gene lost 6 bases and the J gene lost 2 bases, with 17 bases spanning the gap. The CDR3 covers 14 residues. The V gene's germline CDR1 is DFQATT and CDR2 SNEGSKA (reference sequence). The CDR3 DNA reads as TGCAGTGCCATCAGTCTCGACACCCCCTACGAGCAGTACGTC. Protein sequence: CSAISLDTPYEQYV.

This clonotype was seen at least ten times. This chain connects TRBV13 to TRBJ2-5; D gene unclear. The CDR3 is 14 amino acids. CDR1 is PRHDT and CDR2 is FYEKMQ in the germline V gene (reference sequence). V lost 5 bases to trimming and J lost 1 base, with 11 bases between them. The CDR3 region has the DNA TGTGCCAGCAGCCCAGGTACCTCCCAAGAGACCCAGTACTTC. It translates to CASSPGTSQETQYF. Drawing the rest from reference TRBV13 and TRBJ2-5, the complete variable domain is AAGVIQSPRHLIKEKRETATLKCYPIPRHDTVYWYQQGPGQDPQFLISFYEKMQSDKGSIPDRFSAQQFSDYHSELNMSSLELGDSALYFCASSPGTSQETQYFGPGTRLLVL.

The table lists this clonotype with many counts. This chain uses TRBV30 with TRBJ2-2; D unresolved. Looked up from germline, CDR1 is GTSNPN and CDR2 is SVGIG (reference sequence). Trimming took off 2 bases at V and 3 bases at J, with 10 bases between the two ends. The CDR3 covers 14 residues. The DNA of the CDR3 is TGTGCCTGGAGTCCGCGGACGGACACCGGGGAGCTGTTTTTT. This translates into CAWSPRTDTGELFF.

This clonotype was observed many times. This chain uses TRBV10-3 with TRBJ2-5, with D perhaps being TRBD1 or TRBD2 (7 bases each). Trimming pared 6 bases from V and 2 bases from J, leaving 16 bases between. Germline CDR1 and CDR2: ENHRY and SYGVKD. CDR3 length equals 15 residues. The CDR3 nucleotides are TGTGCCATCAGAAGCGGGACAGCGGTACAAGAGACCCAGTACTTC. As protein: CAIRSGTAVQETQYF.

The chain couples TRBV2 to TRBJ2-2; 7 positions agree with TRBD1. Looked up from germline, CDR1 is SNHLY and CDR2 is FYNNEI. J lost 7 bases, V lost 4 bases, and 3 bases had no gene match. The CDR3 extends over 13 amino acids. CDR3 region: CASSGQGGGELFF. As DNA, the CDR3 is TGTGCCAGCAGTGGACAGGGCGGCGGGGAGCTGTTTTTT.